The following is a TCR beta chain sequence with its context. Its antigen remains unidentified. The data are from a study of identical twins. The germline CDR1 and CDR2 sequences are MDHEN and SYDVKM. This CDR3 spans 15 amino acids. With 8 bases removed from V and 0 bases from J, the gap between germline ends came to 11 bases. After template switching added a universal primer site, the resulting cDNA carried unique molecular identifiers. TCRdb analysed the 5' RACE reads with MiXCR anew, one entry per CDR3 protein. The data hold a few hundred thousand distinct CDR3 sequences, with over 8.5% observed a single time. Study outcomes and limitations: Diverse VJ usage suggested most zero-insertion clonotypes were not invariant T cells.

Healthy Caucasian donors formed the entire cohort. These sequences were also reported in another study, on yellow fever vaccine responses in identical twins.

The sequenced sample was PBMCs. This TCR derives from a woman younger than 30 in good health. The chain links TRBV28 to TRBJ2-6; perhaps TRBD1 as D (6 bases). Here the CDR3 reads CASGLGASGANVLTF. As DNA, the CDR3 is TGTGCCAGCGGCTTGGGGGCCTCTGGGGCCAACGTCCTGACTTTC.